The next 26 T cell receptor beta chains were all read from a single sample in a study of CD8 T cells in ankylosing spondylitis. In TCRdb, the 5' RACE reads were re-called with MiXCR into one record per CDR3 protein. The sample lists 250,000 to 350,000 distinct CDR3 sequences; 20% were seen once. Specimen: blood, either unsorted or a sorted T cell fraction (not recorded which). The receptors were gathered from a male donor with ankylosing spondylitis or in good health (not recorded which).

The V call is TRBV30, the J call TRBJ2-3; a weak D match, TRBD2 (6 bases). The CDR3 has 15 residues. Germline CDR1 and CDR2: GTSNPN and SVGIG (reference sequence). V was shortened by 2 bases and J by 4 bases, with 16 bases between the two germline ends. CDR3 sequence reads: CAWSRGTREADTQYF. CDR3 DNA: TGTGCCTGGAGTAGAGGGACGAGGGAGGCAGATACGCAGTATTTT. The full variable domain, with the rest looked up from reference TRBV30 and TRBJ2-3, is SQTIHQWPATLVQPVGSPLSLECTVEGTSNPNLYWYRQAAGRGLQLLFYSVGIGQISSEVPQNLSASRPQDRQFILSSKKLLLSDSGFYLCAWSRGTREADTQYFGPGTRLTVL.

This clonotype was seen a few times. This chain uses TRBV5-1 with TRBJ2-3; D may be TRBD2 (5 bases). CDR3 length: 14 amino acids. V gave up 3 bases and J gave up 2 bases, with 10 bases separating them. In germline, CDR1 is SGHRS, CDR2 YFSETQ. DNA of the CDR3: TGCGCCAGCAGCTCCCTAGCCACCACAGATACGCAGTATTTT. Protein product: CASSSLATTDTQYF.

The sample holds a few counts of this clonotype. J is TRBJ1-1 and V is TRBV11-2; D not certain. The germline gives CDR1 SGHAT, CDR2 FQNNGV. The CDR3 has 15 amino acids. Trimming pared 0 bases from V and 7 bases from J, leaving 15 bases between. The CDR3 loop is CASSLESGRTHEAFF. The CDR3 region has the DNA TGTGCCAGCAGCTTAGAATCGGGCAGGACTCATGAAGCTTTCTTT.

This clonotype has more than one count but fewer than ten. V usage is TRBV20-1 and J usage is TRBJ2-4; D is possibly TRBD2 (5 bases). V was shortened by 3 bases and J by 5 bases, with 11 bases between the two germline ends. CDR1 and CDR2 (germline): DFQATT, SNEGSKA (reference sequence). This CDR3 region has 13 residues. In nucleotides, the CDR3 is TGCAGTGCTAGCGAGGGAGTGGAAAACATTCAGTACTTC. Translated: CSASEGVENIQYF.

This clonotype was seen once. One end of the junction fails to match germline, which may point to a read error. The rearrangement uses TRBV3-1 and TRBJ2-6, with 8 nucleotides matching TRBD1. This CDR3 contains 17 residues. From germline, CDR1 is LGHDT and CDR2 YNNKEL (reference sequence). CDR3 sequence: CASSPDRVTSGVNVLTF. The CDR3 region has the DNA TGTGCCAGCAGCCCGGACAGGGTGACTTCTGGGGTCAACGTCCTGACTTTC.

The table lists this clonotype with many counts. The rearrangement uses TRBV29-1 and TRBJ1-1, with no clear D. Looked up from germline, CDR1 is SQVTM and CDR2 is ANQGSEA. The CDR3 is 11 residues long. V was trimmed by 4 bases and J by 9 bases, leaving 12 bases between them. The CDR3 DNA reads TGCAGCGTTGCTACGTTGAATCAAGCTTTCTTT. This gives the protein CSVATLNQAFF.

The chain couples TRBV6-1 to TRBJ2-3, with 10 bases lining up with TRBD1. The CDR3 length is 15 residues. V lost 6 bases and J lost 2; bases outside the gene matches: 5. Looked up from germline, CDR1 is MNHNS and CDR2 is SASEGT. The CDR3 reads CASSDRGQFTDTQYF. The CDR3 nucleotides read TGTGCCAGCAGCGACAGGGGGCAATTCACAGATACGCAGTATTTT.

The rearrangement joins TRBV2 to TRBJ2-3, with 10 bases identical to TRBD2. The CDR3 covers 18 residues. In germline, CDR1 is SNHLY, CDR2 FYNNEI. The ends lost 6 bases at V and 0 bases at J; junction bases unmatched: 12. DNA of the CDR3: TGTGCCAGCAGACAGGAGCGCACTAGCGGGGAAAGCACAGATACGCAGTATTTT. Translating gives CASRQERTSGESTDTQYF.

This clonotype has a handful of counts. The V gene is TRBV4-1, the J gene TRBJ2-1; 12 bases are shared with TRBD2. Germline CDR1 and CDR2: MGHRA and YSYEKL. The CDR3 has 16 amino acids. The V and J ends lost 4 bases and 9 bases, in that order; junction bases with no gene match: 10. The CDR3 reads CASSPETSGRLSEQFF. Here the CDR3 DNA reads TGCGCCAGCAGCCCTGAGACTAGCGGGAGACTCAGTGAGCAGTTCTTC.

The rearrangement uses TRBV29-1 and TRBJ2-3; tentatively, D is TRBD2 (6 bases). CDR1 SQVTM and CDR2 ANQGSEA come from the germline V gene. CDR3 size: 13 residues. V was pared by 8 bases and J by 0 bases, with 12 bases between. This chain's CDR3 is CSRSGGSTDTQYF. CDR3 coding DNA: TGCAGCCGCTCCGGAGGGAGCACAGATACGCAGTATTTT.

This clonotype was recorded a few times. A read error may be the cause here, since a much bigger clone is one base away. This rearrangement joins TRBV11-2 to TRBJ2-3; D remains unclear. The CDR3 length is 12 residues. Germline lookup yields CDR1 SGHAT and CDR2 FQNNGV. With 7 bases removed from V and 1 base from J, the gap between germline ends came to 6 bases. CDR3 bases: TGTGCCAGCAACTGGGGCACAGATACGCAGTATTTT. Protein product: CASNWGTDTQYF.

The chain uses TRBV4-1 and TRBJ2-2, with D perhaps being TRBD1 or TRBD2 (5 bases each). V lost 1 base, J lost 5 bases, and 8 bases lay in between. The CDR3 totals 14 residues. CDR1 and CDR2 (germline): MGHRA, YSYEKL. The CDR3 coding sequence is TGCGCCAGCAGCCAAGGATGGGGGACCGGGGAGCTGTTTTTT. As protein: CASSQGWGTGELFF.

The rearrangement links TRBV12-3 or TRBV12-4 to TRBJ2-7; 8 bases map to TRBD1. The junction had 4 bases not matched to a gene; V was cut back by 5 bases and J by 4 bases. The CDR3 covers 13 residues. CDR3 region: CASSPGGPYEQYV. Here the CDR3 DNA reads TGTGCCAGCAGTCCAGGGGGCCCATACGAGCAGTACGTC.

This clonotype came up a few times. CDR3 coding DNA: TGTGCCAGCAGCCAAGGGTATCGAGAGACCCAGTACTTC. Its protein is CASSQGYRETQYF. The rearrangement links TRBV14 to TRBJ2-5; no definite D call. The CDR3 contains 13 residues. Trimming cost V 1 base and J 4 bases, with 7 bases left between them. Germline V gives CDR1 SGHDN, CDR2 FVKESK.

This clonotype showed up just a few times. CDR3: CSARDGRGNEQFF. Written as DNA, the CDR3 is TGCAGTGCTAGAGATGGTAGGGGAAATGAGCAGTTCTTC. The V and J genes are TRBV20-1 and TRBJ2-1; tentative D call: TRBD1 (5 bases). The germline gives CDR1 DFQATT, CDR2 SNEGSKA (reference sequence). Trimming pared 0 bases from V and 7 bases from J, leaving 10 bases between. This CDR3 contains 13 residues.

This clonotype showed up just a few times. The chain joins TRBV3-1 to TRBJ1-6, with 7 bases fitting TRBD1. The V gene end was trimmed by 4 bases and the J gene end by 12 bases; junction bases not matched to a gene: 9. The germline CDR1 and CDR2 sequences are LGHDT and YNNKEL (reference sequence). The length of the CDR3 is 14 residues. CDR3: CASSRTRDSGPLHF. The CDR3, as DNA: TGTGCCAGCAGCCGGACCCGGGACAGCGGACCCCTCCACTTT.

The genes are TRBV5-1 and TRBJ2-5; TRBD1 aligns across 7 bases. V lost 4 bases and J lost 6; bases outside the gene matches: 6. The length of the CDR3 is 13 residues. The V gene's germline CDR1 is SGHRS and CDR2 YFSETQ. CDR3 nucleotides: TGCGCCAGCAGCACTGGACAGGATAAGACCCAGTACTTC. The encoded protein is CASSTGQDKTQYF.

Here the CDR3 reads CASSGGREPYNEQFF. DNA for the CDR3: TGTGCCAGCAGCGGAGGGCGGGAGCCCTACAATGAGCAGTTCTTC. The chain recombines TRBV9 with TRBJ2-1, with TRBD2 identical over 7 bases. V trimming: 3 bases; J trimming: 2 bases; junction bases outside the gene matches: 5. CDR1 and CDR2 from the germline V gene are SGDLS and YYNGEE. The CDR3 is 15 amino acids.

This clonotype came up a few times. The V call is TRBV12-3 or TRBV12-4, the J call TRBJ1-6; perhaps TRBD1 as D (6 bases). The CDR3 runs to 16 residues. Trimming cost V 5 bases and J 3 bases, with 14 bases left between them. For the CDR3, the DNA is TGTGCCAGCAGTATGGCAGGGGATCTCTATAATTCACCCCTCCACTTT. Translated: CASSMAGDLYNSPLHF.

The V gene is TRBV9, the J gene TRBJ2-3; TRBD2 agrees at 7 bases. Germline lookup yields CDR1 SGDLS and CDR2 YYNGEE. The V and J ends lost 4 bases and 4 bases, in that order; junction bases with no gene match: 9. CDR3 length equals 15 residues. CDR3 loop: CASSPTGLVPDTQYF. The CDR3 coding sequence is TGTGCCAGCAGCCCCACAGGACTAGTACCAGATACGCAGTATTTT.

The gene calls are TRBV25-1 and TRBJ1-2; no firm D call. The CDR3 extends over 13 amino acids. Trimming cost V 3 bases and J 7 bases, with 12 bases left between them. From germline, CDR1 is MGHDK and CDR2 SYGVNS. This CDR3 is CASSDSRRTGYTF. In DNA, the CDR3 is TGTGCCAGCAGTGATTCCCGACGGACTGGCTACACCTTC.

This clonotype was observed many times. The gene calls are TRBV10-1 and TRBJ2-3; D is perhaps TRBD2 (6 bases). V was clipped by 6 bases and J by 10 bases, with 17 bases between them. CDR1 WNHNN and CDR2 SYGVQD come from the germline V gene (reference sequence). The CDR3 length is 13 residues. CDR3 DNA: TGCGCCAGCAGCGGAGGGACCCGGAGACCGCAGTATTTT. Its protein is CASSGGTRRPQYF.

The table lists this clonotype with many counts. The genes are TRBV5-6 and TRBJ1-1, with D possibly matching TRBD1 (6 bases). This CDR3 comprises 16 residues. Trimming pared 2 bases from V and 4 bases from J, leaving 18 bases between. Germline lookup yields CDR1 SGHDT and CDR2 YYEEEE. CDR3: CASSLGGRMASTEAFF. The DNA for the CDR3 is TGTGCCAGCAGCTTAGGGGGGCGCATGGCGTCCACTGAAGCTTTCTTT.

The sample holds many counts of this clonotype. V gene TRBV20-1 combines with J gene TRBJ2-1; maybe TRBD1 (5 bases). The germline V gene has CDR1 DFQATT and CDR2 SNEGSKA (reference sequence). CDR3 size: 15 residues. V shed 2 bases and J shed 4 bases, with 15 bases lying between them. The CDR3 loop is CSARLGGRDYNEQFF. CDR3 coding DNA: TGCAGTGCTAGACTGGGCGGCAGGGATTACAATGAGCAGTTCTTC.

The CDR3: CASKLAGGRETQYF. The DNA for the CDR3 is TGTGCCAGCAAACTAGCAGGGGGCAGGGAGACCCAGTACTTC. V gene TRBV27 combines with J gene TRBJ2-5; 8 nucleotides agree with TRBD1. V trimming: 7 bases; J trimming: 5 bases; junction bases outside the gene matches: 9. The CDR3 covers 14 residues. Germline CDR1 and CDR2: MNHEY and SMNVEV (reference sequence).

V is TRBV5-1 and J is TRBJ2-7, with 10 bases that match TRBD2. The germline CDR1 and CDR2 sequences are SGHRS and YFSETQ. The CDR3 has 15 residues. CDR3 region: CTSALLSGGAYEQYV. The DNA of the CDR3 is TGCACCAGCGCCCTCCTGAGCGGGGGGGCATACGAGCAGTACGTC.